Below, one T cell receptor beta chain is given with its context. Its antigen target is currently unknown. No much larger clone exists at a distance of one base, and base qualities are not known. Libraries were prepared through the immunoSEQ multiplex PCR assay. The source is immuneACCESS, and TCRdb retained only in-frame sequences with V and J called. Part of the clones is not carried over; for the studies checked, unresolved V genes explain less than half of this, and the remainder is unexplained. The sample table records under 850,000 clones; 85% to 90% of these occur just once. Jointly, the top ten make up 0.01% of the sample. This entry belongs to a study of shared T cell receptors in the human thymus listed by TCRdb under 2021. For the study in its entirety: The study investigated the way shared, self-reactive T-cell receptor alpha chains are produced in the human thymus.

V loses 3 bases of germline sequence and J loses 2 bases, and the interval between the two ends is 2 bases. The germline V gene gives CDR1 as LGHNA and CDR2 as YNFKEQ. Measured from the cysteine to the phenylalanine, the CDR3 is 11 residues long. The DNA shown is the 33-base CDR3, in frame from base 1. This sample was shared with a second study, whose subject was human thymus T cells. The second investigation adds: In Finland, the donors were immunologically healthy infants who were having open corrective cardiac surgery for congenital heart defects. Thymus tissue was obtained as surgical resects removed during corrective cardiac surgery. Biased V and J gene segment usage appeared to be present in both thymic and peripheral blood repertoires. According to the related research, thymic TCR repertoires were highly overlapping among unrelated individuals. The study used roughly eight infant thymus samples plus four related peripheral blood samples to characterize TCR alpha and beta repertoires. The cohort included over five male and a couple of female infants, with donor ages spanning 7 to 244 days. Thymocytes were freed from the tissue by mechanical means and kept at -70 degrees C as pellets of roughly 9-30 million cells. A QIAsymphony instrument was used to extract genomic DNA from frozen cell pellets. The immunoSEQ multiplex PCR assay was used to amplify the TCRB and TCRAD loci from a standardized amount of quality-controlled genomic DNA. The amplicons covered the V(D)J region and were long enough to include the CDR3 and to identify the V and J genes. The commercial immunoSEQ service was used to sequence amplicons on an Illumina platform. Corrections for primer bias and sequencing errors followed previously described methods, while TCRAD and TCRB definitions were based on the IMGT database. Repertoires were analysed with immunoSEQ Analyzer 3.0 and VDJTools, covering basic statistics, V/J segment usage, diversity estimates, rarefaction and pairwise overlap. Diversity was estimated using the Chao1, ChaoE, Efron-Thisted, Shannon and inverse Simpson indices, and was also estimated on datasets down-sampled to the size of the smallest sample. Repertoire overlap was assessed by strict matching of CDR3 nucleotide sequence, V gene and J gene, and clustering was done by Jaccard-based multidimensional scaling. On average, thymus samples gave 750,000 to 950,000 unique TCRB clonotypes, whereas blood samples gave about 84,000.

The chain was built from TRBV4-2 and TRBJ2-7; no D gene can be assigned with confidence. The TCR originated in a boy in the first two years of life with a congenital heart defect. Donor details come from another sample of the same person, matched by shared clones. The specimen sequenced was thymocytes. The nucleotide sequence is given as TGTGCCAGCAGCCACACCTACGAGCAGTACTTC. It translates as CASSHTYEQYF.